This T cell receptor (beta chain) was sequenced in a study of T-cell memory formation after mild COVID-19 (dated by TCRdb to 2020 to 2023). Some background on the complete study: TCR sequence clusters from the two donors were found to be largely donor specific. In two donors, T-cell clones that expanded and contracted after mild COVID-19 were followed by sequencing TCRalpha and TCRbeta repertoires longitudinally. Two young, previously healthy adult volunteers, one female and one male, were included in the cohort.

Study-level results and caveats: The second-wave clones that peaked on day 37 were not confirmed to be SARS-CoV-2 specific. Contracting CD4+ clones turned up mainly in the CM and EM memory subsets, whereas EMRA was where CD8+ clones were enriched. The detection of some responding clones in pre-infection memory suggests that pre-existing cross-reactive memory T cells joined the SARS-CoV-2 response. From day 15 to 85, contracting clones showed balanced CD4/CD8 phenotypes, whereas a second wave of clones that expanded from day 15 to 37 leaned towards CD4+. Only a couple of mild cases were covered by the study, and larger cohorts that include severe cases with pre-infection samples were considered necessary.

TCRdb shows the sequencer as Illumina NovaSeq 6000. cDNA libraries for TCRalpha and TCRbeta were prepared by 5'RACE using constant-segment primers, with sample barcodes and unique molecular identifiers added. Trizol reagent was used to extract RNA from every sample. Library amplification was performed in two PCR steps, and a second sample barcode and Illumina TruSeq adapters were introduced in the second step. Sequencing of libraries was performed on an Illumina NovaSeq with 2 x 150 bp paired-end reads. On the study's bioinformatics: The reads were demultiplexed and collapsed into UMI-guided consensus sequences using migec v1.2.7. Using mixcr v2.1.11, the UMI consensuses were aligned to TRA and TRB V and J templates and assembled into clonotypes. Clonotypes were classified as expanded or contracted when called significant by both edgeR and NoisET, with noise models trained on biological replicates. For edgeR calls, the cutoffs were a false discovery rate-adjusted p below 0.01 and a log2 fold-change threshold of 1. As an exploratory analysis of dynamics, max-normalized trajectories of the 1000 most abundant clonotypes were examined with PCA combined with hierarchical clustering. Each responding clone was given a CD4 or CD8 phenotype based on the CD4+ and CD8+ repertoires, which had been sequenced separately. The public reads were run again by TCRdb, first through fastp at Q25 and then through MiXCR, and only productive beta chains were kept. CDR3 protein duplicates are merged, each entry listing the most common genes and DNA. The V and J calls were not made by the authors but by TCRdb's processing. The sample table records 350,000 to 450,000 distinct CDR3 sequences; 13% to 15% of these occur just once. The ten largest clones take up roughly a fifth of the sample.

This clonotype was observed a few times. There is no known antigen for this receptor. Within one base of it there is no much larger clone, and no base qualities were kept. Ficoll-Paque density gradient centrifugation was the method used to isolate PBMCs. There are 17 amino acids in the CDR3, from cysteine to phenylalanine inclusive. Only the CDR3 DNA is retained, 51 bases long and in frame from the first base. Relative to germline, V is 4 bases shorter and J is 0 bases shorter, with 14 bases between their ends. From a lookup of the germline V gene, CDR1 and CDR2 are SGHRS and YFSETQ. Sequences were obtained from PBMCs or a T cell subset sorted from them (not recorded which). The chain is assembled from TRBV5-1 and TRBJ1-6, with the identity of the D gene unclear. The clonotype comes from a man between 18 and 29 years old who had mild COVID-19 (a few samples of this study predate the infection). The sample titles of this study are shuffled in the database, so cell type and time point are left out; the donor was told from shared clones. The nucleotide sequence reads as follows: TGCGCCAGCAGCCCTGACCCGCTGAGCTCCTATAATTCACCCCTCCACTTT. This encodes CASSPDPLSSYNSPLHF.